This entry features one TCR beta chain sequence. Its matching antigen is unknown. The sample belongs to a study of monozygotic twins with inflammatory bowel disease. Findings and caveats of the study: Limited statistical power may explain no repertoire similarity difference between concordant and discordant twins. None of the different T cell subtypes could be distinguished from one another. IBD patients had lower TCRbeta diversity (inverse Simpson) than healthy co-twins.

cDNA was produced in eight separate reactions per sample. TCRdb reprocessed the 5' RACE reads; each CDR3 protein has one entry and no DNA is given. The sample table sets out about 380,000 distinct CDR3 sequences. This CDR3 has 15 amino acids. CDR1 and CDR2 (germline): LGHNA, YNFKEQ. The chain is built from TRBV4-2 and TRBJ2-5; with no DNA, the TCRdb D assignment of TRBD2 cannot be verified. The receptor comes from a human donor with ulcerative colitis or Crohn's disease, or a healthy co-twin of an affected twin (not recorded which). Sequencing was carried out using blood. CDR3 sequence reads: CASSQRLAFQETQYF.